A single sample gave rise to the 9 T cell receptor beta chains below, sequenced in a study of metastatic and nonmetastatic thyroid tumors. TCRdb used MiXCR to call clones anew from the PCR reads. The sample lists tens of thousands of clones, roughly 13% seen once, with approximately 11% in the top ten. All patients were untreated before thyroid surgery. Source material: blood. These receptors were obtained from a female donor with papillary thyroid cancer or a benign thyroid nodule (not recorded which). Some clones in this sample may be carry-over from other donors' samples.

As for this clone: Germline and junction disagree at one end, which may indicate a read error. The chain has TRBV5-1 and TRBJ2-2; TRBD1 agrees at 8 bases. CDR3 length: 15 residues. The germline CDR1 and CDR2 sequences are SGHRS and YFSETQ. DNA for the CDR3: TGCGCCAGCAGCCCAGGGGGCACGAACACCTGGGAGCTGTTTTTT. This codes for CASSPGGTNTWELFF.

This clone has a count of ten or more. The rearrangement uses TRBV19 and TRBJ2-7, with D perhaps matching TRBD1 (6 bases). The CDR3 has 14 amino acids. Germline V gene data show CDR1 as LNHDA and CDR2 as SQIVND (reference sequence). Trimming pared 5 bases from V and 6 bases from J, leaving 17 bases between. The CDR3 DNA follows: TGTGCCAGTAGTTCTGGACAGAATAGCCTCGAGCAGTACTTC. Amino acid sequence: CASSSGQNSLEQYF.

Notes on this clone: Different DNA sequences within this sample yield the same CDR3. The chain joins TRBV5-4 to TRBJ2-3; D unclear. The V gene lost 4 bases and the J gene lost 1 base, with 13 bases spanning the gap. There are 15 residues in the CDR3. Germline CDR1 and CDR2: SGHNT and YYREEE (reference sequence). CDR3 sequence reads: CASSPRTRGTDTQYF. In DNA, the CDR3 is TGTGCCAGCAGCCCCCGGACCCGTGGCACAGATACGCAGTATTTT.

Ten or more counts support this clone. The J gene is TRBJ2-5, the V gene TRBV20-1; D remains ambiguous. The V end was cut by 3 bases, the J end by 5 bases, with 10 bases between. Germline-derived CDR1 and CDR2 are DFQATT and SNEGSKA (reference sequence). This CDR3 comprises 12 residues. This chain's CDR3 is CSASLVGETQYF. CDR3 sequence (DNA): TGCAGTGCTAGCTTGGTTGGGGAGACCCAGTACTTC.

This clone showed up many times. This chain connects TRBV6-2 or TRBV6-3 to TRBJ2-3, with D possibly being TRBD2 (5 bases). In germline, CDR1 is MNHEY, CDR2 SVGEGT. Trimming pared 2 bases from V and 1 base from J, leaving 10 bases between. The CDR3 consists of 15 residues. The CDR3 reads CASSYGLGGTDTQYF. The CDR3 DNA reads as TGTGCCAGCAGTTACGGCCTGGGAGGCACAGATACGCAGTATTTT.

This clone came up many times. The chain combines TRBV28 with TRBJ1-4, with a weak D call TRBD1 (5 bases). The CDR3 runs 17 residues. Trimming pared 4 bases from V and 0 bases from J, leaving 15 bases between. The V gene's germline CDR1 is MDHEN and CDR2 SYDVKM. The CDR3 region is CASSSAARAATNEKLFF. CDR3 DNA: TGTGCCAGCAGTTCCGCTGCCAGGGCTGCAACTAATGAAAAACTGTTTTTT.

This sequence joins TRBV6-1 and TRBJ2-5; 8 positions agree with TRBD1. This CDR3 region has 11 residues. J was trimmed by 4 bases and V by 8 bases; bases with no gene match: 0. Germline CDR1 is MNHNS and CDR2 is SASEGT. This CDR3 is CASDRGETQYF. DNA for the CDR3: TGTGCCAGCGACAGGGGAGAGACCCAGTACTTC.

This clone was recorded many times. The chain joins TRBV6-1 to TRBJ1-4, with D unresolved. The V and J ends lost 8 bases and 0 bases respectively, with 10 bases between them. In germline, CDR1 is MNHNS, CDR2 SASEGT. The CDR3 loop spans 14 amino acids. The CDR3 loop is CASGLRTTNEKLFF. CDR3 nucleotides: TGTGCCAGCGGGTTAAGAACAACTAATGAAAAACTGTTTTTT.

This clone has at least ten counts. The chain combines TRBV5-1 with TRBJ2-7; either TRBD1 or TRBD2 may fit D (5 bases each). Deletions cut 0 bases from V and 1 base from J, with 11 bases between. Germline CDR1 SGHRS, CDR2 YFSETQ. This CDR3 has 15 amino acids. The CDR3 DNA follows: TGCGCCAGCAGCTTGGGCGACAGCGGTTCCTACGAGCAGTACTTC. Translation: CASSLGDSGSYEQYF.